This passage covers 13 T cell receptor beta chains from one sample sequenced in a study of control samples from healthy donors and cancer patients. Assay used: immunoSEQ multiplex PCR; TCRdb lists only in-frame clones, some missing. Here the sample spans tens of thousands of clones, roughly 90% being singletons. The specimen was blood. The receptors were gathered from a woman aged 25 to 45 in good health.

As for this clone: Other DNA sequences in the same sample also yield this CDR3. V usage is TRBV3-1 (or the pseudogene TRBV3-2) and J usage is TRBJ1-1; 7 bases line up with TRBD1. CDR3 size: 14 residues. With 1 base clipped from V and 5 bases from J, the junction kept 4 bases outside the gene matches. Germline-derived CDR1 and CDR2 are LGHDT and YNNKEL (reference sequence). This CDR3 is CASSQGQGSTEAFF. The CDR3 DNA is TGTGCCAGCAGCCAAGGACAGGGCTCGACTGAAGCTTTCTTT.

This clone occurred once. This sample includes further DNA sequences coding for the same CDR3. The CDR3 here is CASSLEASGGPTDTQYF. The CDR3 DNA reads as TGCGCCAGCAGCTTGGAGGCTAGCGGGGGCCCCACAGATACGCAGTATTTT. The rearrangement links TRBV5-1 to TRBJ2-3; 10 nucleotides line up with TRBD2. Germline CDR1 and CDR2: SGHRS and YFSETQ. The CDR3 has 17 residues. The junction had 6 bases not matched to a gene; V was cut back by 0 bases and J by 2 bases.

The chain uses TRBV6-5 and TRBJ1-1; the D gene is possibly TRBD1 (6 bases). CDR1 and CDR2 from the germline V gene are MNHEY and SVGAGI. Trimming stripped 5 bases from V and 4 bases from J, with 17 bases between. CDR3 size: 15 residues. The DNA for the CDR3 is TGTGCCAGCAGTCCACAGGGCTTAGGGCTCACTGAAGCTTTCTTT. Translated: CASSPQGLGLTEAFF.

The CDR3 coding sequence is TGTGCCAGCTCACCAGGGGGACAGGGCCGGGACTATGGCTACACCTTC. Protein: CASSPGGQGRDYGYTF. J is TRBJ1-2 and V is TRBV18, with 9 nucleotides matching TRBD1. The CDR3 sequence is 16 residues long. Germline CDR1 is KGHSH and CDR2 is LQKENI. V gave up 2 bases and J gave up 3 bases; unmatched junction bases: 7.

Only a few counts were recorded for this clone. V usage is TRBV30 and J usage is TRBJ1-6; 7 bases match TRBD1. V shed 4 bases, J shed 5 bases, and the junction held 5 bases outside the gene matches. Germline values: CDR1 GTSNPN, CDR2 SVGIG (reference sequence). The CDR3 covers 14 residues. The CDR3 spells CAWTRGRDNSPLHF. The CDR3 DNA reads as TGTGCCTGGACGAGGGGGCGCGATAATTCACCCCTCCACTTT.

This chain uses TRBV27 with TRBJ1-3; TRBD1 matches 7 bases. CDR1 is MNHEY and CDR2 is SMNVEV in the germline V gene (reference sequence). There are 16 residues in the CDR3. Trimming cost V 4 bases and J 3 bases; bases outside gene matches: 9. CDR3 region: CASSSSGQVFGNTIYF. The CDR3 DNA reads TGTGCCAGCAGTTCTTCTGGACAGGTCTTTGGAAACACCATATATTTT.

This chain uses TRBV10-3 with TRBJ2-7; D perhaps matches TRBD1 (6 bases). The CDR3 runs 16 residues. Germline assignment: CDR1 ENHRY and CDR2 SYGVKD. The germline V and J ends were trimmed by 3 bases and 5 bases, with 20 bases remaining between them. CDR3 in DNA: TGTGCCATCAGTGACCCTGGACAGCGACCTCGGAACGAGCAGTACTTC. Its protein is CAISDPGQRPRNEQYF.

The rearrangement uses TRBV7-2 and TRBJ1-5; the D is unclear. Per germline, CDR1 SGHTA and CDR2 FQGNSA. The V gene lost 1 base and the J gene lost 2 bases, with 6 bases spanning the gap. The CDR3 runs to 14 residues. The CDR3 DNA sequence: TGTGCCAGCAGCTTAGGTCGGGGCAATCAGCCCCAGCATTTT. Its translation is CASSLGRGNQPQHF.

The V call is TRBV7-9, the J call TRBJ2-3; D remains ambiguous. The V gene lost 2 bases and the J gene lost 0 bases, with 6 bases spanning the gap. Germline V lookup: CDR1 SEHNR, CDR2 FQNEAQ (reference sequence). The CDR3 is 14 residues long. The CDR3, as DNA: TGTGCCAGCAGCTTAAGAGCTAGCACAGATACGCAGTATTTT. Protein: CASSLRASTDTQYF.

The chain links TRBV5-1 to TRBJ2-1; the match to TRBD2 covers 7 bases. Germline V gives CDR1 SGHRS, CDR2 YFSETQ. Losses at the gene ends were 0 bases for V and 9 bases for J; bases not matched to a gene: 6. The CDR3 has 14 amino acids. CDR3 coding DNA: TGCGCCAGCAGCTTGGGCGGGGGTGAGCGTGAGCAGTTCTTC. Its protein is CASSLGGGEREQFF.

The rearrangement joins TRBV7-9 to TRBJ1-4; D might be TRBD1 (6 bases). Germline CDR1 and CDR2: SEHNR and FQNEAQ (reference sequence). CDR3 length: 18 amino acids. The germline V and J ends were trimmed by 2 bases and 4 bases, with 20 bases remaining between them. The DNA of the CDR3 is TGTGCCAGCAGCTTAACGGAGGGGGAACCAGAGATTAATGAAAAACTGTTTTTT. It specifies CASSLTEGEPEINEKLFF.

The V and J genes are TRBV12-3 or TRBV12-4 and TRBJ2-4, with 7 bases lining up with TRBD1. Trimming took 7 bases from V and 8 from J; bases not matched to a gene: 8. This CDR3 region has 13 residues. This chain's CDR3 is CASTETGRDIQYF. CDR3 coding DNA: TGTGCCAGCACCGAGACAGGGAGAGACATTCAGTACTTC.

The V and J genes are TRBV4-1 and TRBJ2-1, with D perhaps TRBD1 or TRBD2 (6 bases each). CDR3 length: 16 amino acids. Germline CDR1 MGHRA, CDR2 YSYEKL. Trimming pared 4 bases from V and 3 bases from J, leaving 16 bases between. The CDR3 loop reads CASSPGGGRDYNEQFF. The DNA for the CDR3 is TGCGCCAGCAGCCCCGGAGGGGGACGGGACTACAATGAGCAGTTCTTC.